The 19 T cell receptor beta chains presented below share a single source sample, sequenced in a study of T cells in Graves' hyperthyroidism and ophthalmopathy. TCR beta CDR3 region amplification was performed from RNA transcripts. Carried out on the TCR CDR3, a first-round RT-PCR used the HTBI primer set. TCRdb recomputed calls from the multiplex PCR reads with MiXCR, one row per CDR3 protein. Of 95,000 to 110,000 distinct CDR3 sequences listed, about 15% were seen once; the top ten hold 35% to 45%. The sequenced material came from blood. Source of these receptors: a woman in her forties or fifties with Graves' hyperthyroidism.

Ten or more counts support this clonotype. The chain employs TRBV19 and TRBJ2-3, with 7 nucleotides matching TRBD1. J lost 5 bases, V lost 7 bases, and 6 bases had no gene match. Germline CDR1 and CDR2: LNHDA and SQIVND (reference sequence). The CDR3 extends over 13 amino acids. CDR3 sequence reads: CASTRGQEDTQYF. CDR3 in DNA: TGTGCCAGTACGAGGGGGCAAGAAGATACGCAGTATTTT.

In this sample, this clonotype turned up many times. The chain carries TRBV24-1 and TRBJ2-3; the D gene is possibly TRBD1 (5 bases). CDR1 and CDR2 from the germline V gene are KGHDR and SFDVKD. V was cut by 3 bases and J by 4 bases, with 13 bases left in between. This CDR3 contains 15 residues. The DNA for the CDR3 is TGTGCCACCAGTGATCGCGACAGACTGGCAGATACGCAGTATTTT. It codes for CATSDRDRLADTQYF.

This clonotype was counted many times. The rearrangement uses TRBV19 and TRBJ2-2; D is unresolved. CDR1 is LNHDA, CDR2 SQIVND, per germline (reference sequence). The CDR3 is 15 residues long. V was trimmed by 3 bases and J by 5 bases, leaving 13 bases between them. The CDR3 here is CASSITAGLTGELFF. DNA of the CDR3: TGTGCCAGTAGTATTACGGCAGGCCTAACCGGGGAGCTGTTTTTT.

At least ten counts were recorded for this clonotype. J is TRBJ1-1 and V is TRBV20-1; unclear D gene. Per germline, CDR1 DFQATT and CDR2 SNEGSKA (reference sequence). There are 13 residues in the CDR3. V dropped 5 bases and J dropped 4 bases, with 14 bases sitting between them. CDR3 nucleotide sequence: TGCAGTGCTCGGACGGGGTTTGGCACTGAAGCTTTCTTT. This translates into CSARTGFGTEAFF.

This clonotype was found a few times. The chain is built from TRBV6-1 and TRBJ2-3; the match to TRBD2 covers 11 bases. This CDR3 comprises 16 residues. Germline CDR1 reads MNHNS; CDR2 reads SASEGT. V lost 2 bases to trimming and J lost 0 bases; unmatched junction nucleotides: 1. The CDR3 DNA sequence: TGTGCCAGCAGTGAATTAGCGGGAGGGAGCACAGATACGCAGTATTTT. It encodes CASSELAGGSTDTQYF.

This clonotype was seen a handful of times. V gene TRBV3-1 combines with J gene TRBJ2-3; TRBD1 matches at 9 bases. The trim removed 0 bases at V and 6 bases at J, leaving 4 bases unmatched. CDR1 and CDR2 from the germline V gene are LGHDT and YNNKEL (reference sequence). This CDR3 region has 15 residues. This CDR3 reads CASSQEGQGSDTQYF. In nucleotides, the CDR3 is TGTGCCAGCAGCCAAGAGGGACAGGGCAGCGATACGCAGTATTTT.

This clonotype was recorded many times. The V gene is TRBV2, the J gene TRBJ2-7; D is possibly TRBD1 (6 bases). Per germline, CDR1 SNHLY and CDR2 FYNNEI. The V gene lost 7 bases and the J gene lost 3 bases, with 10 bases spanning the gap. The CDR3 loop spans 12 amino acids. The CDR3 protein is CASNSRGYEQYF. In DNA, the CDR3 is TGTGCCAGCAACAGCAGGGGCTACGAGCAGTACTTC. Full variable domain (missing parts from reference TRBV2 and TRBJ2-7): EPEVTQTPSHQVTQMGQEVILRCVPISNHLYFYWYRQILGQKVEFLVSFYNNEISEKSEIFDDQFSVERPDGSNFTLKIRSTKLEDSAMYFCASNSRGYEQYFGPGTRLTVT.

This clonotype showed up many times. The rearrangement links TRBV11-3 to TRBJ2-2, with 11 bases lining up with TRBD1. Trimming at V came to 2 bases and at J to 6 bases, leaving 14 bases not matched to a gene. This CDR3 is 19 amino acids long. The germline CDR1 and CDR2 sequences are SGHNT and YENEEA. In DNA, the CDR3 is TGTGCCAGCAGCTTAACTCCGGGGACAGGGGGAGGACTGCCCGGGGAGCTGTTTTTT. Translating gives CASSLTPGTGGGLPGELFF.

This clonotype was detected many times. This chain uses TRBV7-2 with TRBJ2-7; 8 bases line up with TRBD2. Per germline, CDR1 SGHTA and CDR2 FQGNSA. Trimming removed 5 bases from V and 3 bases from J; junction bases left unmatched: 6. The CDR3 runs 14 residues. CDR3 nucleotide sequence: TGTGCCAGCAGCCCCACTAGCGGAAGCTACGAGCAGTACGTC. Encoded protein: CASSPTSGSYEQYV.

This clonotype was detected many times. The V and J genes are TRBV30 and TRBJ1-1; possibly TRBD1 for D (5 bases). Trimming removed 0 bases from V and 6 bases from J, with 17 bases in between. CDR1 is GTSNPN, CDR2 SVGIG, per germline (reference sequence). The CDR3 runs 15 residues. Here the CDR3 DNA reads TGTGCCTGGAGTGTAAGGGCTTCCGGAGGGGCTGAAGCTTTCTTT. It specifies CAWSVRASGGAEAFF.

This chain joins TRBV12-3 or TRBV12-4 and TRBJ2-7; 9 bases fit TRBD1. Germline trimming cut 6 bases from V and 3 bases from J; bases unmatched to any gene: 6. The CDR3 consists of 14 residues. CDR3 sequence: CASRLGTGHYEQYF. The CDR3 nucleotides read TGTGCCAGCAGGCTCGGGACAGGGCACTACGAGCAGTACTTC.

The chain has TRBV28 and TRBJ2-5, with D possibly matching TRBD2 (5 bases). V was clipped by 3 bases and J by 4 bases, with 15 bases between them. Germline loops: CDR1 MDHEN, CDR2 SYDVKM. This CDR3 spans 15 amino acids. CDR3 sequence: CASSLGIWTGETQYF. The CDR3 DNA is TGTGCCAGCAGTTTGGGCATATGGACTGGAGAGACCCAGTACTTC.

This clonotype was seen ten or more times. V usage is TRBV20-1 and J usage is TRBJ2-1; no reliable D call. The V end lost 0 bases, the J end lost 4 bases, and 10 bases lay between the germline ends. Per germline, CDR1 DFQATT and CDR2 SNEGSKA (reference sequence). This CDR3 comprises 14 residues. CDR3 region: CSARDLRLYNEQFF. Written as DNA, the CDR3 is TGCAGTGCTAGAGATCTCAGGTTGTACAATGAGCAGTTCTTC.

This clonotype occurred a few times. The V call is TRBV11-1, the J call TRBJ2-2; the D gene is possibly TRBD2 (6 bases). This CDR3 has 14 residues. Deletions cut 8 bases from V and 1 base from J, with 11 bases between. Germline lookup yields CDR1 SGHAT and CDR2 FQDESV (reference sequence). The CDR3: CASRPGLNTGELFF. For the CDR3, the DNA is TGTGCCAGCCGACCGGGACTGAACACCGGGGAGCTGTTTTTT.

The gene calls are TRBV3-1 and TRBJ2-1; 12 bases line up with TRBD2. Germline assignment: CDR1 LGHDT and CDR2 YNNKEL (reference sequence). CDR3 length equals 15 residues. Trimming cost V 5 bases and J 8 bases; bases outside gene matches: 7. The CDR3 region is CASSSRLAGVDEQFF. The CDR3 bases are TGTGCCAGCAGCTCGCGACTAGCGGGAGTGGATGAGCAGTTCTTC.

In this sample, this clonotype turned up many times. This chain uses TRBV20-1 with TRBJ2-1; no firm D call. Trimming pared 0 bases from V and 1 base from J, leaving 10 bases between. The CDR3 consists of 15 residues. CDR1 and CDR2 (germline): DFQATT, SNEGSKA (reference sequence). CDR3 protein: CSAREPGRSYNEQFF. The CDR3 DNA is TGCAGTGCTAGAGAACCAGGCCGTTCCTACAATGAGCAGTTCTTC.

This clonotype was seen many times. The rearrangement joins TRBV18 to TRBJ2-1, with 7 positions matching TRBD2. V was clipped by 3 bases and J by 11 bases; unmatched bases: 7. This CDR3 comprises 13 residues. CDR1 is KGHSH, CDR2 LQKENI, per germline. In DNA, the CDR3 is TGTGCCAGCTCACCGGCCCTAGCGGAAAAGCAGTTCTTC. This translates into CASSPALAEKQFF.

This clonotype is a singleton in its sample. The CDR3 nucleotides are TGCGCCAGCGGGCAGGACACTGAAGCTTTCTTT. This gives the protein CASGQDTEAFF. This chain uses TRBV4-1 with TRBJ1-1; no clear D. CDR3 length: 11 residues. V lost 8 bases and J lost 3, with 7 bases in between. Germline CDR1 MGHRA, CDR2 YSYEKL.

This clonotype appeared a few times. This chain joins TRBV29-1 and TRBJ1-4; D gene ambiguous. V was clipped by 7 bases and J by 3 bases, with 12 bases between them. The CDR3 covers 13 residues. From germline, CDR1 is SQVTM and CDR2 ANQGSEA. The CDR3 spells CSGLLAPNEKLFF. CDR3 nucleotides: TGCAGCGGCCTACTTGCACCTAATGAAAAACTGTTTTTT.